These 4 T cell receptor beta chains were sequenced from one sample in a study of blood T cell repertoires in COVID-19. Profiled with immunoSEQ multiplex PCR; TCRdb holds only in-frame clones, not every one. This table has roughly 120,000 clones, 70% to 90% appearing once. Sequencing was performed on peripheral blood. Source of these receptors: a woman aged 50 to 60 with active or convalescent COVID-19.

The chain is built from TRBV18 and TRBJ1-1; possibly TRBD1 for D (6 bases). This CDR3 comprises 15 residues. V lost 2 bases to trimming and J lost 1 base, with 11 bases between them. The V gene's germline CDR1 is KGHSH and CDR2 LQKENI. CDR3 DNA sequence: TGTGCCAGCTCACCAGTTCCGGGACAGAACACTGAAGCTTTCTTT. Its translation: CASSPVPGQNTEAFF.

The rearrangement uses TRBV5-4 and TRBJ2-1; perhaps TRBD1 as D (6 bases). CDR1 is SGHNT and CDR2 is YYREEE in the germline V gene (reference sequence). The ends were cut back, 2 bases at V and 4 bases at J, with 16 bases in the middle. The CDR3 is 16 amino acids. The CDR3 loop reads CASSFGGRGNYNEQFF. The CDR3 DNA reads TGTGCCAGCAGCTTTGGTGGCAGGGGTAATTACAATGAGCAGTTCTTC.

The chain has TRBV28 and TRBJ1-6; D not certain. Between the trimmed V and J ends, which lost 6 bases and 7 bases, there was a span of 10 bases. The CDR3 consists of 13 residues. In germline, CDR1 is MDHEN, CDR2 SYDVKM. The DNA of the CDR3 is TGTGCCAGCAGCCCCCCTTCCAATTCACCCCTCCACTTT. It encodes CASSPPSNSPLHF.

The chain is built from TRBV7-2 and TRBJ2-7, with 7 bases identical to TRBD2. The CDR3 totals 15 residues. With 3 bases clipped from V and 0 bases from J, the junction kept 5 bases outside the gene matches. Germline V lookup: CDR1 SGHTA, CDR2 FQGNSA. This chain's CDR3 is CASSFLGGYSYEQYF. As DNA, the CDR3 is TGTGCCAGCAGCTTCCTCGGGGGGTACTCCTACGAGCAGTACTTC.